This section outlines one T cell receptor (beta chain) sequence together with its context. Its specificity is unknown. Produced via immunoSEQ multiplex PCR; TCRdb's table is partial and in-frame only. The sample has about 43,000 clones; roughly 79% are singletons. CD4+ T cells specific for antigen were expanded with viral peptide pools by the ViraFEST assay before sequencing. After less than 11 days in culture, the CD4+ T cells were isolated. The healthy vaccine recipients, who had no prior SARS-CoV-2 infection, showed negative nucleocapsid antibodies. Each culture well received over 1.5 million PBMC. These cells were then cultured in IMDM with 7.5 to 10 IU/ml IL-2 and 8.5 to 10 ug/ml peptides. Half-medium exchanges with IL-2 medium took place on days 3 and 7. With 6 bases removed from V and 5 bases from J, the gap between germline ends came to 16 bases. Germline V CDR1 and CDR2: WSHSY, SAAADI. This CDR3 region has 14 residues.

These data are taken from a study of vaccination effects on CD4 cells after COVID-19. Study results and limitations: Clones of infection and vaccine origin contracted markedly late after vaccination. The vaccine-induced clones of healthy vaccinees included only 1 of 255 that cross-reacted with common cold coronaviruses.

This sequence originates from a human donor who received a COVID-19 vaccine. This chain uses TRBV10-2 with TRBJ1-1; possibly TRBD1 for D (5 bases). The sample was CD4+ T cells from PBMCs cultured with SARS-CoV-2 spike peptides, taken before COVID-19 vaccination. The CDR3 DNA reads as TGCGCCAGCAGGAGGGGTCCCCAGGAAACTGAAGCTTTCTTT. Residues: CASRRGPQETEAFF.